The 22 T cell receptor beta chains listed next were all sequenced from one sample in a study of blood T cell repertoires in COVID-19. Produced via immunoSEQ multiplex PCR; TCRdb's table is partial and in-frame only. The sample shows more than 85,000 clones, 80% to 95% of them seen only once. Sequencing input: peripheral blood. These receptors all come from a man aged 70 or older with acute or convalescent COVID-19.

This chain links TRBV2 with TRBJ1-5; D unclear. This CDR3 contains 13 residues. From germline, CDR1 is SNHLY and CDR2 FYNNEI. V was shortened by 8 bases and J by 0 bases, with 8 bases between the two germline ends. CDR3 in DNA: TGTGCCAGCGGACTGATTAGCAATCAGCCCCAGCATTTT. Its protein is CASGLISNQPQHF. Filled out from reference TRBV2 and TRBJ1-5, the complete variable domain reads EPEVTQTPSHQVTQMGQEVILRCVPISNHLYFYWYRQILGQKVEFLVSFYNNEISEKSEIFDDQFSVERPDGSNFTLKIRSTKLEDSAMYFCASGLISNQPQHFGDGTRLSIL.

CDR3 sequence reads: CASSQDDSVTEAFF. CDR3 sequence (DNA): TGTGCCAGCAGCCAAGATGATAGTGTCACTGAAGCTTTCTTT. The chain recombines TRBV3-1 (or the pseudogene TRBV3-2) with TRBJ1-1, with D uncertain. Germline assignment: CDR1 LGHDT and CDR2 YNNKEL (reference sequence). V dropped 0 bases and J dropped 4 bases, with 9 bases sitting between them. The CDR3 totals 14 residues.

The rearrangement joins TRBV7-7 to TRBJ2-3; tentative D call: TRBD1 (6 bases). Trimming cost V 5 bases and J 8 bases, with 14 bases left between them. From germline, CDR1 is SSHAT and CDR2 FNYEAQ (reference sequence). The CDR3 covers 13 residues. CDR3 DNA sequence: TGTGCCAGCAGCAGGGGGTCCGGGACTACGCAGTATTTT. Its translation: CASSRGSGTTQYF. Supplemented by reference TRBV7-7 and TRBJ2-3, the full variable domain reads GAGVSQSPRYKVTKRGQDVTLRCDPISSHATLYWYQQALGQGPEFLTYFNYEAQPDKSGLPSDRFSAERPEGSISTLTIQRTEQRDSAMYRCASSRGSGTTQYFGPGTRLTVL.

The CDR3, as DNA: TGTGCCACCCGGGCAGGGCAGGGCTACACCTTC. It codes for CATRAGQGYTF. The chain combines TRBV6-5 with TRBJ1-2; tentatively, D is TRBD1 (5 bases). CDR3 length: 11 residues. Germline loops: CDR1 MNHEY, CDR2 SVGAGI. The V and J ends lost 10 bases and 8 bases respectively, with 14 bases between them.

The chain is built from TRBV15 and TRBJ2-2, with 7 bases lining up with TRBD2. Germline assignment: CDR1 LNHNV and CDR2 YYDKDF (reference sequence). J was trimmed by 6 bases and V by 0 bases; bases with no gene match: 13. The CDR3 length is 18 residues. The CDR3 DNA is TGTGCCACCAGCAGAGACCGGGGAGGGATCGCCGGGGCCGGGGAGCTGTTTTTT. Its translation: CATSRDRGGIAGAGELFF. The variable domain in full, completed from reference TRBV15 and TRBJ2-2, reads DAMVIQNPRYQVTQFGKPVTLSCSQTLNHNVMYWYQQKSSQAPKLLFHYYDKDFNNEADTPDNFQSRRPNTSFCFLDIRSPGLGDTAMYLCATSRDRGGIAGAGELFFGEGSRLTVL.

The chain combines TRBV18 with TRBJ1-3; D may be TRBD1 (5 bases). The CDR3 covers 12 residues. V lost 3 bases and J 8 bases, leaving 8 bases between the germline ends. CDR1 is KGHSH and CDR2 is LQKENI in the germline V gene. The CDR3 loop reads CASSPEGHTIYF. CDR3 nucleotide sequence: TGTGCCAGCTCACCGGAGGGGCACACCATATATTTT.

The chain has TRBV15 and TRBJ2-7, with D maybe TRBD2 (5 bases). CDR1 is LNHNV, CDR2 YYDKDF, per germline (reference sequence). Trimming left V 1 base short and J 2 bases short, with 15 bases between. This CDR3 has 16 residues. For the CDR3, the DNA is TGTGCCACCAGCAGAGTCCTAGGGAGTAAAACCTACGAGCAGTACTTC. Its protein product is CATSRVLGSKTYEQYF.

The chain uses TRBV6-2 or TRBV6-3 and TRBJ1-1; D perhaps matches TRBD1 (5 bases). This CDR3 is 16 amino acids long. V dropped 6 bases and J dropped 1 base, with 18 bases sitting between them. Germline V CDR1 and CDR2: MNHEY, SVGEGT. The CDR3 DNA reads as TGTGCCAGCAGCCCCACTATTGGCGACAGGAACACTGAAGCTTTCTTT. Amino acid sequence: CASSPTIGDRNTEAFF.

The chain recombines TRBV6-5 with TRBJ1-3, with TRBD1 matching over 9 bases. This CDR3 region has 13 residues. From germline, CDR1 is MNHEY and CDR2 SVGAGI. The ends lost 5 bases at V and 8 bases at J; junction bases unmatched: 4. The DNA of the CDR3 is TGTGCCAGCAGTCTACAGGGGGCAGACACCATATATTTT. Amino acids: CASSLQGADTIYF.

The CDR3 sequence is CASSYPTDTQYF. CDR3 nucleotides: TGTGCCAGCAGTTACCCGACAGATACGCAGTATTTT. This chain connects TRBV6-2 or TRBV6-3 to TRBJ2-3; D remains ambiguous. The CDR3 has 12 amino acids. Germline CDR1 MNHEY, CDR2 SVGEGT. The V gene lost 2 bases and the J gene lost 3 bases, with 3 bases spanning the gap.

The CDR3 loop reads CASSLSGTGSSGANVLTF. The CDR3 region has the DNA TGTGCCAGCTCACTTTCCGGGACAGGTAGCTCTGGGGCCAACGTCCTGACTTTC. The chain recombines TRBV18 with TRBJ2-6; 8 bases are a match to TRBD1. The trim removed 4 bases at V and 0 bases at J, leaving 8 bases unmatched. Per germline, CDR1 KGHSH and CDR2 LQKENI. The CDR3 is 18 residues long.

The DNA of the CDR3 is TGTGCCAGCAGAATAACAGGGTTCCAGGGCTACACCTTC. Its translation is CASRITGFQGYTF. The V and J genes are TRBV28 and TRBJ1-2; weak D call: TRBD1 (6 bases). Germline-derived CDR1 and CDR2 are MDHEN and SYDVKM. V lost 6 bases to trimming and J lost 8 bases, with 16 bases between them. This CDR3 contains 13 residues.

The genes are TRBV6-5 and TRBJ2-5, with TRBD1 identical over 11 bases. CDR1 and CDR2 (germline): MNHEY, SVGAGI. There are 14 residues in the CDR3. V shed 7 bases and J 4 bases; nucleotides not matched to a gene: 5. Written as DNA, the CDR3 is TGTGCCAGCACCCGAGGGACAGGGGGAGAGACCCAGTACTTC. This encodes CASTRGTGGETQYF.

This rearrangement joins TRBV15 to TRBJ1-2; TRBD1 is a possible D gene (5 bases). CDR1 and CDR2 from the germline V gene are LNHNV and YYDKDF (reference sequence). The CDR3 runs to 15 residues. With 1 base removed from V and 6 bases from J, the gap between germline ends came to 15 bases. In nucleotides, the CDR3 is TGTGCCACCAGCAGAGGGTCCGGGGGGTTCGATGGCTACACCTTC. Protein: CATSRGSGGFDGYTF.

The CDR3 here is CASSLAYGSSYNEQFF. In nucleotides, the CDR3 is TGTGCCAGCAGCTTGGCGTACGGTAGCTCCTACAATGAGCAGTTCTTC. The chain recombines TRBV5-4 with TRBJ2-1; D is ambiguous. Germline CDR1 and CDR2: SGHNT and YYREEE (reference sequence). V shed 0 bases and J shed 0 bases, with 10 bases lying between them. The CDR3 contains 16 residues.

V is TRBV18 and J is TRBJ1-5; 10 bases fit TRBD1. This CDR3 is built from 19 residues. V lost 3 bases and J lost 3; bases outside the gene matches: 14. Germline V gene sequence: CDR1 KGHSH, CDR2 LQKENI. CDR3 sequence reads: CASSPVHLTGTGANQPQHF. DNA of the CDR3: TGTGCCAGCTCACCCGTTCATCTCACCGGGACAGGGGCCAATCAGCCCCAGCATTTT.

This rearrangement joins TRBV28 to TRBJ2-1; D is unclear. The CDR3 contains 15 residues. V lost 6 bases and J lost 4, with 16 bases in between. Germline lookup yields CDR1 MDHEN and CDR2 SYDVKM. CDR3 nucleotide sequence: TGTGCCAGCAGGGGCGCTCCTGGATCGTACAATGAGCAGTTCTTC. Translating gives CASRGAPGSYNEQFF.

The chain employs TRBV5-1 and TRBJ2-1, with 7 bases matching TRBD1. V shed 0 bases, J shed 3 bases, and the junction held 3 bases outside the gene matches. Germline-derived CDR1 and CDR2 are SGHRS and YFSETQ. The CDR3 has 15 residues. The CDR3 coding sequence is TGCGCCAGCAGCTTGGCCGGGACAGACTACAATGAGCAGTTCTTC. It encodes CASSLAGTDYNEQFF.

The chain carries TRBV2 and TRBJ1-1; tentatively, D is TRBD1 (6 bases). Germline V gives CDR1 SNHLY, CDR2 FYNNEI. V shed 6 bases and J shed 0 bases, with 8 bases lying between them. The CDR3 is 13 amino acids. The CDR3 DNA sequence: TGTGCCAGCAGACAGGGTCTGAACACTGAAGCTTTCTTT. Amino acids: CASRQGLNTEAFF.

The V gene is TRBV19, the J gene TRBJ1-1; 8 nucleotides align to TRBD1. Germline V lookup: CDR1 LNHDA, CDR2 SQIVND (reference sequence). J gave up 1 base and V 6 bases, and 4 bases lay outside the gene matches. The CDR3 covers 14 residues. CDR3 region: CASRPDRGNTEAFF. The CDR3 DNA sequence: TGTGCCAGTAGACCTGACAGGGGGAACACTGAAGCTTTCTTT. Together with reference TRBV19 and TRBJ1-1, the CDR3 gives the full variable domain: DGGITQSPKYLFRKEGQNVTLSCEQNLNHDAMYWYRQDPGQGLRLIYYSQIVNDFQKGDIAEGYSVSREKKESFPLTVTSAQKNPTAFYLCASRPDRGNTEAFFGQGTRLTVV.

The V call is TRBV14, the J call TRBJ1-3, with unresolved D. The CDR3 loop spans 15 amino acids. V was shortened by 1 base and J by 0 bases, with 7 bases between the two germline ends. Germline lookup yields CDR1 SGHDN and CDR2 FVKESK. The CDR3 DNA sequence: TGTGCCAGCAGCCAAGGTATAGCCTCTGGAAACACCATATATTTT. As protein: CASSQGIASGNTIYF. The full variable domain, with the rest looked up from reference TRBV14 and TRBJ1-3, is EAGVTQFPSHSVIEKGQTVTLRCDPISGHDNLYWYRRVMGKEIKFLLHFVKESKQDESGMPNNRFLAERTGGTYSTLKVQPAELEDSGVYFCASSQGIASGNTIYFGEGSWLTVV.

DNA of the CDR3: TGTGCCAGTAGTATCTCCCTCTACAATGAGCAGTTCTTC. This gives the protein CASSISLYNEQFF. V and J are TRBV19 and TRBJ2-1; D unresolved. With 3 bases removed from V and 3 bases from J, the gap between germline ends came to 6 bases. CDR3 size: 13 residues. CDR1 is LNHDA and CDR2 is SQIVND in the germline V gene (reference sequence). Drawing the rest from reference TRBV19 and TRBJ2-1, the complete variable domain is DGGITQSPKYLFRKEGQNVTLSCEQNLNHDAMYWYRQDPGQGLRLIYYSQIVNDFQKGDIAEGYSVSREKKESFPLTVTSAQKNPTAFYLCASSISLYNEQFFGPGTRLTVL.